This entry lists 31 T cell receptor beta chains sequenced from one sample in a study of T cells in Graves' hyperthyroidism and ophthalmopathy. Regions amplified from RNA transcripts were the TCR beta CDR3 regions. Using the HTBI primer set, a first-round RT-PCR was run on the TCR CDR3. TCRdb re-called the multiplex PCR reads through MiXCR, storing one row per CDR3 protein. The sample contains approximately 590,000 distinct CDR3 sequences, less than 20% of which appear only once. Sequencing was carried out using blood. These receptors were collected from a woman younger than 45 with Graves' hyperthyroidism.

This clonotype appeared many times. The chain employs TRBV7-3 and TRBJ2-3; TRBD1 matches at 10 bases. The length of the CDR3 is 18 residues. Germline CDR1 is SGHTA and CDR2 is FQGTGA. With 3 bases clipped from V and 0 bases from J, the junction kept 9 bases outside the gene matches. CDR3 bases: TGTGCCAGCAGCTTCCGGGACAGGGGCGAATCTAGCACAGATACGCAGTATTTT. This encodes CASSFRDRGESSTDTQYF. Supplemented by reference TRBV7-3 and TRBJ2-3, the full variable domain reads GAGVSQTPSNKVTEKGKYVELRCDPISGHTALYWYRQSLGQGPEFLIYFQGTGAADDSGLPNDRFFAVRPEGSVSTLKIQRTERGDSAVYLCASSFRDRGESSTDTQYFGPGTRLTVL.

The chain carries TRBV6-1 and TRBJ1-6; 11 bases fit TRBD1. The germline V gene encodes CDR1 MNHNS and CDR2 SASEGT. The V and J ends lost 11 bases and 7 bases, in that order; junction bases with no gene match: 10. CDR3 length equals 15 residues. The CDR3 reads CAEKSGTGGNSPLHF. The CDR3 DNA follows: TGTGCCGAGAAATCAGGGACAGGGGGGAATTCACCCCTCCACTTT.

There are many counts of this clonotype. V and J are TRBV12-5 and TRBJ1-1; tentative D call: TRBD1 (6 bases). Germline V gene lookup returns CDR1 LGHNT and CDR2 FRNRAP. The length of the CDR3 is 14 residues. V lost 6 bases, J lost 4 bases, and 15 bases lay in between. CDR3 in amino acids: CASGFEGDITEAFF. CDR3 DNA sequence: TGTGCTAGTGGCTTCGAGGGGGATATCACTGAAGCTTTCTTT.

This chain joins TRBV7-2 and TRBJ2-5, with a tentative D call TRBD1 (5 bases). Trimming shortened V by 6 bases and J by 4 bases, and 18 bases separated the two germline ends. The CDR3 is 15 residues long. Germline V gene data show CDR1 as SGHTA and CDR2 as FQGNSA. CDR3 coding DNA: TGTGCCAGCAGGCCATCTCCAGGGTGGGGAGAGACCCAGTACTTC. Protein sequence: CASRPSPGWGETQYF.

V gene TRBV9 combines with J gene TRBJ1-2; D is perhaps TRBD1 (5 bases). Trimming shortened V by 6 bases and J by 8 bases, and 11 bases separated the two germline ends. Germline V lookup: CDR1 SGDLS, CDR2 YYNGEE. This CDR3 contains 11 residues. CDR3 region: CASTDTRGYTF. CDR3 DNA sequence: TGTGCCAGCACGGACACGCGGGGCTACACCTTC.

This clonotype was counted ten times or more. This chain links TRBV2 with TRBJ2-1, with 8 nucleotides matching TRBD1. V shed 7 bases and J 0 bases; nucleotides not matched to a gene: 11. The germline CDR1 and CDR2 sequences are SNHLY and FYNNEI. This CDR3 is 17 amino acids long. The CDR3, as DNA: TGTGCCAGCATCCCGGGACAGGCTATCCGCTCCTACAATGAGCAGTTCTTC. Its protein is CASIPGQAIRSYNEQFF.

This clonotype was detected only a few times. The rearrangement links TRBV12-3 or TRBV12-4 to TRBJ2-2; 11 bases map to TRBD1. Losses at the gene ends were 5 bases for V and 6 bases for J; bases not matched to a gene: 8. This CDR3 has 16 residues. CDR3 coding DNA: TGTGCCAGCAGTGATCCGTGGGGACAGGGGGCCGGGGAGCTGTTTTTT. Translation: CASSDPWGQGAGELFF.

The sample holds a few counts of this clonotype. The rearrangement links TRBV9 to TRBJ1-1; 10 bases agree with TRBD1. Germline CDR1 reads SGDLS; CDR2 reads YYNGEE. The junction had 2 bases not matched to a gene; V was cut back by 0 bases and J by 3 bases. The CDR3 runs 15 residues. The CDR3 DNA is TGTGCCAGCAGCGTAGTAGGGACAGGGGACACTGAAGCTTTCTTT. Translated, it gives CASSVVGTGDTEAFF.

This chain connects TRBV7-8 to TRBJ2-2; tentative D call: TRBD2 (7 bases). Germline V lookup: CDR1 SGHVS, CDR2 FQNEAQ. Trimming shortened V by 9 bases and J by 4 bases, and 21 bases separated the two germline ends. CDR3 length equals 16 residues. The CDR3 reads CASSELGGGGTGELFF. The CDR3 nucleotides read TGTGCCAGTTCCGAACTAGGGGGGGGCGGCACCGGGGAGCTGTTTTTT.

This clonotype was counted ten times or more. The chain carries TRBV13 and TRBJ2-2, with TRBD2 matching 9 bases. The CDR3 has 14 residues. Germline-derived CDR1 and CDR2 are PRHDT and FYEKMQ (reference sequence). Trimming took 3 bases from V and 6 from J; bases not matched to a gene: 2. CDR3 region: CASSFGGRAGELFF. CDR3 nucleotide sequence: TGTGCCAGCAGCTTCGGCGGGAGGGCCGGGGAGCTGTTTTTT. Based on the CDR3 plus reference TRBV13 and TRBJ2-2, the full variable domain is AAGVIQSPRHLIKEKRETATLKCYPIPRHDTVYWYQQGPGQDPQFLISFYEKMQSDKGSIPDRFSAQQFSDYHSELNMSSLELGDSALYFCASSFGGRAGELFFGEGSRLTVL.

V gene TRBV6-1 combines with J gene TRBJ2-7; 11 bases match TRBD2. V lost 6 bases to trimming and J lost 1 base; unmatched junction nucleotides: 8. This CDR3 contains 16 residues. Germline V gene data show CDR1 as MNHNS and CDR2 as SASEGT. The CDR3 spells CASSPSLAGGSYEQYF. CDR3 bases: TGTGCCAGCAGCCCGAGTCTAGCGGGAGGTTCCTACGAGCAGTACTTC.

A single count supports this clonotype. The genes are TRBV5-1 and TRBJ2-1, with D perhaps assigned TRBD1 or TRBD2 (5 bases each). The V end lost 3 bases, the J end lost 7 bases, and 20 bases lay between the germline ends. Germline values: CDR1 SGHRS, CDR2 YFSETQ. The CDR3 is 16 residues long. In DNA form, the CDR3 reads TGCGCCAGCAGCTCCCGAGGGACGGTCGGGGTTAATGAGCAGTTCTTC. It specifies CASSSRGTVGVNEQFF.

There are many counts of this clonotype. In nucleotides, the CDR3 is TGTGCCAGCAGTCCCACCACCTCAAGCCTAGCGGGAAGGACTGAAGAGACCCAGTACTTC. As protein: CASSPTTSSLAGRTEETQYF. The rearrangement uses TRBV6-2 or TRBV6-3 and TRBJ2-5; the match to TRBD2 covers 9 bases. Germline lookup yields CDR1 MNHEY and CDR2 SVGEGT. The CDR3 is 20 residues long. Unmatched junction bases numbered 22, after V lost 5 bases and J lost 3 bases.

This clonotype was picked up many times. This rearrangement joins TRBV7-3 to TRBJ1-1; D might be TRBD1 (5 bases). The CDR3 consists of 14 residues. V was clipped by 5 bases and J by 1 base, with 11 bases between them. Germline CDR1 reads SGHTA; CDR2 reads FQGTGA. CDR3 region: CASSRNRGNTEAFF. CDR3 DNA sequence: TGTGCCAGCAGCCGGAATAGGGGGAACACTGAAGCTTTCTTT.

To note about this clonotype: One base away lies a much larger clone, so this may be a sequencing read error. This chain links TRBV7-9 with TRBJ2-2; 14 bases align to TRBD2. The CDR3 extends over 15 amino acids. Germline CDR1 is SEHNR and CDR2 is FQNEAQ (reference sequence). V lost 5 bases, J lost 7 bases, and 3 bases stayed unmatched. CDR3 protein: CASSPGTSGSGELFF. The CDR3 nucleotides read TGTGCCAGCAGCCCCGGGACTAGCGGGAGCGGGGAGCTGTTTTTT. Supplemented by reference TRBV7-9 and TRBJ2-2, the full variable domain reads DTGVSQNPRHKITKRGQNVTFRCDPISEHNRLYWYRQTLGQGPEFLTYFQNEAQLEKSRLLSDRFSAERPKGSFSTLEIQRTEQGDSAMYLCASSPGTSGSGELFFGEGSRLTVL.

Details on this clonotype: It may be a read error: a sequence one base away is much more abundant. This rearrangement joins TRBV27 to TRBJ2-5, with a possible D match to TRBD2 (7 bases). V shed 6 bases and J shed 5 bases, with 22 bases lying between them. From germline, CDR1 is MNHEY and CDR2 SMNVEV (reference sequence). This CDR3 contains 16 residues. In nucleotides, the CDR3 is TGTGCCAGCAGCCCCCTAGGAACGGGGGGCGGGGAGACCCAGTACTTC. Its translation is CASSPLGTGGGETQYF.

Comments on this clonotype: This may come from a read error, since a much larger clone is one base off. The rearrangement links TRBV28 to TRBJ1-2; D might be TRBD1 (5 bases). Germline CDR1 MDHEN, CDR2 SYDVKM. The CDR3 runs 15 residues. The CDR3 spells CASSKTGTTKYGCTF. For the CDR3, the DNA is TGTGCCAGCAGTAAAACGGGGACGACGAAGTATGGCTGCACCTTC.

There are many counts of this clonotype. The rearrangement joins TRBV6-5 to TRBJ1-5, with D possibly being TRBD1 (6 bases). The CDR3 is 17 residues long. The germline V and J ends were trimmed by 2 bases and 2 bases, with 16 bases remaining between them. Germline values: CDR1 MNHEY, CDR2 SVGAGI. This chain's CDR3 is CASSYGQGTARNQPQHF. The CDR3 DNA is TGTGCCAGCAGTTACGGCCAGGGGACCGCCCGCAATCAGCCCCAGCATTTT.

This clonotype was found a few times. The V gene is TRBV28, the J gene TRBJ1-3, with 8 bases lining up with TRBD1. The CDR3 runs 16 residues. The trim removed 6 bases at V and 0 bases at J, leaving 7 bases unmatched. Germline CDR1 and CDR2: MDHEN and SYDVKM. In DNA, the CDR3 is TGTGCCAGCAGGGCTTCCGGGACAGGCTCTGGAAACACCATATATTTT. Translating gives CASRASGTGSGNTIYF.

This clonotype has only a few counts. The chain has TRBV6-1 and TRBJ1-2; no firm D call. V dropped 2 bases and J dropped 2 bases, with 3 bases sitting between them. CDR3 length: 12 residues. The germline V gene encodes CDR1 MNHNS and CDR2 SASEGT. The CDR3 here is CASSEINYGYTF. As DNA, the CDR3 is TGTGCCAGCAGTGAAATCAACTATGGCTACACCTTC.

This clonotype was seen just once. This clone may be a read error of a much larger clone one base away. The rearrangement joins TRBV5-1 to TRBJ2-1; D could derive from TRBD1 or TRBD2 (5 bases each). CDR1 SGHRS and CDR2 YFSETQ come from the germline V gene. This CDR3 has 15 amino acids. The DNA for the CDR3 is TGCACCAGCAGCGTGGGGGAAACGGCGAACAATGAGCAGTTCTTC. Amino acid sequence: CTSSVGETANNEQFF.

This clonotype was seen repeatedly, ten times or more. The CDR3 DNA follows: TGCAGTGCCCGGGGGGCGGGAGGGAACTACAATGAGCAGTTCTTC. Translating gives CSARGAGGNYNEQFF. The gene calls are TRBV20-1 and TRBJ2-1, with 9 bases lining up with TRBD2. Trimming removed 6 bases from V and 3 bases from J; junction bases left unmatched: 9. CDR3 size: 15 residues. CDR1 is DFQATT and CDR2 is SNEGSKA in the germline V gene (reference sequence).

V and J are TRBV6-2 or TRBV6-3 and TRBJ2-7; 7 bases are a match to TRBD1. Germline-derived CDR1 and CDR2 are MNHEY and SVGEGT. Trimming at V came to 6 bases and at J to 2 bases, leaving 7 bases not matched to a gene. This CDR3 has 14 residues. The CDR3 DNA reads TGTGCCAGCAGCCCAATCGGGACAGCCTACGAGCAGTACTTC. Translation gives CASSPIGTAYEQYF.

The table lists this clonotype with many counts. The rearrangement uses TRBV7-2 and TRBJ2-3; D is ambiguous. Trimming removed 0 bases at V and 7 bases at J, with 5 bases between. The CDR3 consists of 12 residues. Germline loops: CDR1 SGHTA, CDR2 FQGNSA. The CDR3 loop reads CASSLASYTQYF. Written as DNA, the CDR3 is TGTGCCAGCAGCTTAGCCTCTTATACGCAGTATTTT.

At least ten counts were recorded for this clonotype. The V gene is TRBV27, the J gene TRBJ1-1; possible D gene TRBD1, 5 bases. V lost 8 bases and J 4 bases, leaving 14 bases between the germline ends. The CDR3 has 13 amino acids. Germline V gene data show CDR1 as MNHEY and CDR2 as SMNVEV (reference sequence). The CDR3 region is CASQAGIFTEAFF. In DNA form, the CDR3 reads TGTGCCAGCCAAGCAGGGATTTTCACTGAAGCTTTCTTT.

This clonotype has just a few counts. The CDR3 nucleotides are TGCGCCAGCAGCCAAGGGGCTACGGGAAATAGCAATCAGCCCCAGCATTTT. Residues: CASSQGATGNSNQPQHF. The chain combines TRBV4-1 with TRBJ1-5; D unclear. Germline V gene data show CDR1 as MGHRA and CDR2 as YSYEKL. The V end was cut by 1 base, the J end by 0 bases, with 13 bases between. The CDR3 runs to 17 residues.

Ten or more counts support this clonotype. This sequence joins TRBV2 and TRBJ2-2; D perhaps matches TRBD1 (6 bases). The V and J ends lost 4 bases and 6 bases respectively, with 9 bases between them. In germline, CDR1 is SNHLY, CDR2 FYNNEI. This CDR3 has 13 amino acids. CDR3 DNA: TGTGCCAGCAGTGTTAGACAGGCCGGGGAGCTGTTTTTT. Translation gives CASSVRQAGELFF.

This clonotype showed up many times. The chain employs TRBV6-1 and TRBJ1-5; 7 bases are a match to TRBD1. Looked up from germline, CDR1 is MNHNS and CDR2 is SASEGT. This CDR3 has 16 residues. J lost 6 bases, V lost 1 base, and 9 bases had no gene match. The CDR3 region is CASSEGWTGRGQPQHF. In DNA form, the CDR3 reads TGTGCCAGCAGTGAAGGCTGGACAGGTCGGGGTCAGCCCCAGCATTTT.

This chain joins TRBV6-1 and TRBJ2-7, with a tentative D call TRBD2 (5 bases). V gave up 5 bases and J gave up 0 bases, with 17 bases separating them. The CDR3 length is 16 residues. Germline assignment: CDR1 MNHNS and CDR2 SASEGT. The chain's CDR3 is CASSSEGGLFSYEQYF. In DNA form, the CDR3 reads TGTGCCAGCAGTTCCGAGGGTGGATTGTTCTCCTACGAGCAGTACTTC.

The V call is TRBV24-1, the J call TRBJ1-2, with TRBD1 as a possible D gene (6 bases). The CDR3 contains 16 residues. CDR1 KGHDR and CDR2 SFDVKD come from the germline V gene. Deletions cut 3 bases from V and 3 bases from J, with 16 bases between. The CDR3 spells CATSDRDQSGDYGYTF. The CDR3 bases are TGTGCCACCAGTGATCGGGACCAGTCAGGGGACTATGGCTACACCTTC.

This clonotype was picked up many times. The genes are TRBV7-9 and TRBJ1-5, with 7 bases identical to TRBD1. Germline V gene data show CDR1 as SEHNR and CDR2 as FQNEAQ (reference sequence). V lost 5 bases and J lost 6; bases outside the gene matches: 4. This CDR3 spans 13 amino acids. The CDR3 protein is CASSRGLGQPQHF. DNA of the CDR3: TGTGCCAGCAGCAGGGGGCTGGGTCAGCCCCAGCATTTT.